This paragraph covers one T cell receptor (beta chain) sequence. Its antigen is unidentified. The sample comes from a study of a mutant IDH1 vaccine in newly diagnosed glioma. Study summary: All eight of the vaccinations patients received fell in weeks 1, 3, 5, 7, 11, 15, 19 and 23. Most patients had radiochemotherapy with temozolomide before enrollment; others had one alone.

Time point indicated: week 11, during vaccination. The content of each vaccine dose was 300 ug of mutant IDH1 20-mer peptide, and topical imiquimod accompanied it. The germline gives CDR1 MNHEY, CDR2 SMNVEV (reference sequence). The CDR3 loop spans 15 amino acids. J gave up 5 bases and V 6 bases, and 6 bases lay outside the gene matches. Sequencing was performed with immunoSEQ multiplex PCR; in TCRdb, only in-frame clones are kept and a portion is missing. The sample includes about 120,000 clones, 85% to 90% of them seen just once. The rearrangement joins TRBV27 to TRBJ2-2; TRBD2 matches at 10 bases. The sequence came from a woman aged 45 to 65 with glioma. The sequenced sample was PBMCs, obtained from a glioma patient whose treatment included an IDH1 peptide vaccine. CDR3 coding DNA: TGTGCCAGCAGGCTAGCGGGAGTGGATACCGGGGAGCTGTTTTTT. This sequence encodes CASRLAGVDTGELFF.